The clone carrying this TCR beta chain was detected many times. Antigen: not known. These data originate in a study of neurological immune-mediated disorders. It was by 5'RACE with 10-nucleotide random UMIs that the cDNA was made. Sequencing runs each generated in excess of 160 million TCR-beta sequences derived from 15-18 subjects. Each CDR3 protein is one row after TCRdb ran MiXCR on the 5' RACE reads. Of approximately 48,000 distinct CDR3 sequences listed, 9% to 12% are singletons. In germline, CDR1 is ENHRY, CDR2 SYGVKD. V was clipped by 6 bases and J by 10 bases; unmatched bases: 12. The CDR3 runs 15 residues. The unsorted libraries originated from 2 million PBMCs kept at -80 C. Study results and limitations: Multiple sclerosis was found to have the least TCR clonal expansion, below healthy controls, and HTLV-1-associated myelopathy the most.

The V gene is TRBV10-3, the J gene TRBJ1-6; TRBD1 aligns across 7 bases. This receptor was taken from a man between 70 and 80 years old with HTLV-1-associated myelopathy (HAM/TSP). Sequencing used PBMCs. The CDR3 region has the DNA TGTGCCATCAGGAGAGGGGGGCAGGGGGTATCACCCCTCCACTTT. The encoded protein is CAIRRGGQGVSPLHF.